The rows below give T cell receptor beta chains drawn from one sample of a study of T cell responses to AZD1222 COVID-19 vaccine. Data came from immunoSEQ multiplex PCR; TCRdb stores just in-frame clones and leaves some out. The sample shows about 180,000 clones, 90% to 95% of them seen only once. Sequences were derived from peripheral blood, sampled 28 days after the second dose of the MenACWY control vaccine. These receptors were obtained from an adult who received the MenACWY meningococcal vaccine as a control. Each CDR3 is given with its conserved first and last residue.

j_call v_call cdr3_aa
TRBJ1-3 TRBV15 CATSRDRAGGYTIYF
TRBJ2-2 TRBV5-8 CASSFGHWNTGELFF
TRBJ2-7 TRBV2 CASRKQGSSYEQYF
TRBJ1-2 TRBV7-8 CASSSGQGANYGYTF
TRBJ1-1 TRBV23-1 CASSQSGPF
TRBJ1-4 TRBV30 CAWSGYYEKLFF
TRBJ2-1 TRBV7-9 CASSLKNRLAGRRNEQFF
TRBJ1-5 TRBV15 CATSREGASEQPQHF
TRBJ1-6 TRBV30 CAWSSGLLSRSSYNSPLHF
TRBJ1-1 TRBV6-6 CASRGRGGTEAFF
TRBJ1-2 TRBV29-1 CSGGTVGTGYTF
TRBJ1-1 TRBV6-5 CASFLRDFMNTEAFF
TRBJ1-1 TRBV18 CASSPGRQGSTEAFF
TRBJ1-1 TRBV6-6 CASSTNREGAEAFF
TRBJ2-1 TRBV29-1 CSVGFSYNEQFF
TRBJ2-1 TRBV11-2 CASSFGTGGYNEQFF
TRBJ1-1 TRBV7-9 CASSSGAGGLEAFF
TRBJ2-7 TRBV6-4 CASTFLGGGPYEQYF
TRBJ2-7 TRBV5-1 CASRRGPSYEQYF
TRBJ2-2 TRBV5-1 CASSSRSNTGELFF
TRBJ1-4 TRBV6-1 CASSERGEPTNEKLFF
TRBJ1-2 TRBV7-2 CASSSYRGDIGYTF
TRBJ1-5 TRBV12-3/TRBV12-4 CASSTEINQPQHF
TRBJ2-1 TRBV7-6 CASSLDHQRGNEQFF
TRBJ2-7 TRBV28 CASSIGLAGYEQYF
TRBJ1-3 TRBV30 CAWRRGTSGNTIYF
TRBJ1-5 TRBV10-3 CAIRADRAGGNQPQHF
TRBJ1-4 TRBV30 CAWTFPIGEKLFF
TRBJ1-1 TRBV6-5 CASSLTTGGTEAFF
TRBJ1-6 TRBV19 CASGEGGFFGDSPLHF
TRBJ1-5 TRBV27 CASSLGRANQPQHF
TRBJ1-3 TRBV7-2 CASQGGQGSGSGNTIYF
TRBJ1-2 TRBV5-4 CASSFPGKDYGYTF
TRBJ2-1 TRBV21-1 CASSNGGGGGPLNEQFF
TRBJ1-6 TRBV27 CASRLGGSTSPLHF
TRBJ1-2 TRBV5-1 CASSTGTGDYGYTF
TRBJ1-1 TRBV6-5 CASSYLTGPNTEAFF
TRBJ1-1 TRBV2 CASRATGNTEAFF
TRBJ1-5 TRBV3-1/TRBV3-2 CASSRMGRQPQHF
TRBJ1-2 TRBV5-5 CASSLGQGIIYGYTF
TRBJ2-1 TRBV6-1 CASSEARLASGNEQFF
TRBJ2-3 TRBV6-1 CASSEPGQGRDTQYF
TRBJ2-2 TRBV4-1 CASSLSGGLLVTGELFF
TRBJ1-1 TRBV19 CASRPGRQNTEAFF
TRBJ1-5 TRBV18 CASSPGGDTQPQHF
TRBJ1-2 TRBV5-1 CASSFRAGTNYGYTF
TRBJ1-2 TRBV7-9 CASSLALVHFGYTF
TRBJ2-1 TRBV4-3 CASSRSGALNEQFF
TRBJ1-2 TRBV18 CASSGTGRDYGYTF
TRBJ1-5 TRBV10-3 CAISSGTDSNQPQHF
TRBJ1-1 TRBV15 CATSVTGTGNTEAFF
TRBJ1-6 TRBV18 CASSPTGQGGSPLHF
TRBJ1-2 TRBV6-6 CASSYGDSAWGYTF
TRBJ2-7 TRBV15 CATSRVETGSYEQYF